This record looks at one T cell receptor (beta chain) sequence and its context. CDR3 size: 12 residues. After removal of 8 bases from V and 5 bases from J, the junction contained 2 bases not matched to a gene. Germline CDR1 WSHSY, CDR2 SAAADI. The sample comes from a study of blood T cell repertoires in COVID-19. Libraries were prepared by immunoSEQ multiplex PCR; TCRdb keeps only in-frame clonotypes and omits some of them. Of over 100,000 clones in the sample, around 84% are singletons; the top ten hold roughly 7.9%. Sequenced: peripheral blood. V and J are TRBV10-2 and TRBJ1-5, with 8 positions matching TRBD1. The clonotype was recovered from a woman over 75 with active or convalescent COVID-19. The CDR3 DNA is TGCGCCAGCGGACAGGGAGATCAGCCCCAGCATTTT. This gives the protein CASGQGDQPQHF.